What follows is one T cell receptor (beta chain) and its context. The sample holds a few counts of this clonotype. Which antigen it targets is not known. Qualities for individual bases were not recorded, and no much larger clone is one base off. The sample originates from a study of response to subunit inactivated influenza vaccine (dated by TCRdb to between 2017 and 2018). In terms of the full investigation: The study used deep quantitative T cell receptor repertoire profiling to track responses to a trivalent subunit inactivated influenza vaccine.

V was cut back by 3 bases and J by 0 bases, leaving a gap of 9 bases between them. CDR1 is given as KGHSH and CDR2 as LQKENI, both from the germline V gene. Including the terminal cysteine and phenylalanine, the CDR3 comprises 14 residues. Only CDR3 DNA remains: 42 bases, in frame from the first base. Library method: RT-PCR. Sequencing relied on an Illumina HiSeq 2500. The public reads were reanalyzed by TCRdb: fastp trimming at Q25, MiXCR alignment, in-frame beta chains only. Entries are consolidated by CDR3 protein sequence, retaining the most common genes and DNA. This sample gives approximately 700,000 distinct CDR3 sequences in total; approximately 15% of them show up just once. Around 7.3% of the sample is taken by the ten largest. Broader findings and caveats from the paper: The authors suggested that each seasonal influenza vaccination may recruit only a limited number of new T cells.

Recombination joined TRBV18 with TRBJ2-7; TRBD2 could be the D gene, as 5 bases match. The sequencing used PBMCs from blood, collected around 15 days before vaccination. The clonotype originates from a man aged 45-60 years who received an inactivated influenza vaccine. Donor details come from another sample of the same person, matched by shared clones. The nucleotide sequence is TGTGCCAGCTCACCTAGGAGGAGCTCCTACGAGCAGTACTTC. Its coded protein is CASSPRRSSYEQYF.